The 23 T cell receptor beta chains reported below all come from one sample, sequenced in a study of shared clonotypes between healthy human individuals. Here immunoSEQ multiplex PCR was the method, and the copy in TCRdb shows in-frame clones only, minus some. Of 100,000 or so clones in the sample, about 71% are singletons; the top ten hold about 23%. The sample comprised memory CD8+ T cells sorted from blood. Noted subset: CD45RO+ cells pooled with CCR7-negative TemRA cells. The receptor source for this set is a woman aged 25 to 39 in good health.

This clone appeared a few times. The chain couples TRBV10-3 to TRBJ2-3; no reliable D call. Trimming took 2 bases from V and 3 from J, leaving 9 bases between them. The V gene's germline CDR1 is ENHRY and CDR2 SYGVKD. The CDR3 consists of 14 residues. The DNA of the CDR3 is TGTGCCATCAGTGAGACGGACGAGACAGATACGCAGTATTTT. This sequence encodes CAISETDETDTQYF.

The CDR3 DNA is TGTGCCAGCAGTCACGGGCCCAGGCGCACCTACGAGCAGTACTTC. Amino acid sequence: CASSHGPRRTYEQYF. The V call is TRBV28, the J call TRBJ2-7; D remains unclear. The CDR3 extends over 15 amino acids. V shed 5 bases and J shed 2 bases, with 16 bases lying between them. Germline V CDR1 and CDR2: MDHEN, SYDVKM.

This chain uses TRBV9 with TRBJ2-4; D is unresolved. The CDR3 consists of 12 residues. The V gene's germline CDR1 is SGDLS and CDR2 YYNGEE. V was trimmed by 4 bases and J by 5 bases, leaving 7 bases between them. The CDR3 sequence: CASSLDENIQYF. The CDR3 DNA is TGTGCCAGCAGCCTAGACGAAAACATTCAGTACTTC.

V is TRBV29-1 and J is TRBJ2-5, with no clear D. The end of the DNA aligns better with TRBJ2-7, so the J call may be wrong. Germline CDR1 is SQVTM and CDR2 is ANQGSEA. The CDR3 covers 14 residues. This CDR3 is CSVLLTDPVYEQYF. CDR3 sequence (DNA): TGCAGCGTTCTGTTAACAGATCCTGTCTACGAGCAGTACTTC.

This clone was picked up many times. This chain joins TRBV2 and TRBJ2-2, with 7 bases that match TRBD1. The V and J ends lost 2 bases and 7 bases, in that order; junction bases with no gene match: 7. There are 15 residues in the CDR3. CDR1 and CDR2 (germline): SNHLY, FYNNEI. The CDR3 sequence: CASSEWNRGGGELFF. In nucleotides, the CDR3 is TGTGCCAGCAGTGAATGGAACAGGGGTGGCGGGGAGCTGTTTTTT.

This chain uses TRBV6-5 with TRBJ1-1; unclear D gene. Looked up from germline, CDR1 is MNHEY and CDR2 is SVGAGI. The CDR3 contains 16 residues. The V end lost 4 bases, the J end lost 0 bases, and 15 bases lay between the germline ends. Written as DNA, the CDR3 is TGTGCCAGCAGTTCCTCCTCCTTAGCCATGAACACTGAAGCTTTCTTT. Residues: CASSSSSLAMNTEAFF.

The CDR3 nucleotides read TGTGCCAGCACGATCGGCGGGATGGCAACCATATATTTT. This codes for CASTIGGMATIYF. The chain uses TRBV28 and TRBJ1-3; no firm D call. Germline values: CDR1 MDHEN, CDR2 SYDVKM. This CDR3 is 13 amino acids long. Between the trimmed V and J ends, which lost 7 bases and 10 bases, there was a span of 17 bases.

V and J are TRBV19 and TRBJ1-2, with TRBD1 identical over 7 bases. The CDR3 covers 14 residues. Germline CDR1 and CDR2: LNHDA and SQIVND (reference sequence). Trimming removed 3 bases from V and 8 bases from J; junction bases left unmatched: 9. This CDR3 is CASSILQGIGGYTF. The CDR3 coding sequence is TGTGCCAGTAGTATTTTACAGGGGATCGGAGGCTACACCTTC.

J is TRBJ2-7 and V is TRBV4-2, with TRBD2 matching over 12 bases. J was trimmed by 7 bases and V by 0 bases; bases with no gene match: 4. The CDR3 has 15 residues. The germline V gene has CDR1 LGHNA and CDR2 YNFKEQ. As DNA, the CDR3 is TGTGCCAGCAGCCAAGAACGGACTAGCGGGATAGAGCAGTACTTC. This gives the protein CASSQERTSGIEQYF.

The chain links TRBV5-1 to TRBJ2-7, with D maybe TRBD1 (7 bases). The CDR3 totals 16 residues. Trimming pared 0 bases from V and 3 bases from J, leaving 16 bases between. Germline V gene data show CDR1 as SGHRS and CDR2 as YFSETQ. CDR3 in amino acids: CASSLEIGRGVYEQYF. DNA of the CDR3: TGCGCCAGCAGCTTGGAAATCGGCAGGGGGGTCTACGAGCAGTACTTC.

This clone was counted between two and nine times. This sequence joins TRBV19 and TRBJ2-3, with a possible D match to TRBD2 (5 bases). This CDR3 has 13 residues. CDR1 and CDR2 from the germline V gene are LNHDA and SQIVND (reference sequence). The DNA of the CDR3 is TGTGCAGTGGGCGGGCGGTGGTCAGATACGCAGTATTTT. It yields the protein CAVGGRWSDTQYF.

This clone appeared many times. The chain recombines TRBV19 with TRBJ1-2; 7 bases line up with TRBD1. The CDR3 extends over 13 amino acids. J lost 3 bases, V lost 5 bases, and 3 bases had no gene match. Germline lookup yields CDR1 LNHDA and CDR2 SQIVND (reference sequence). In DNA form, the CDR3 reads TGTGCCAGTAGTGTCGGACAGGACTATGGCTACACCTTC. Translating gives CASSVGQDYGYTF.

This clone is termed medium-sized. The gene calls are TRBV28 and TRBJ2-7; 9 bases match TRBD2. The junction had 8 bases not matched to a gene; V was cut back by 3 bases and J by 5 bases. Germline loops: CDR1 MDHEN, CDR2 SYDVKM. This CDR3 contains 15 residues. The CDR3 DNA is TGTGCCAGCAGTTTCTTAGCGGGAGTTATTAACGAGCAGTACTTC. Translation gives CASSFLAGVINEQYF.

Judged by abundance, this clone is medium-sized. The rearrangement uses TRBV6-5 and TRBJ2-3, with D possibly matching TRBD1 (7 bases). Trimming pared 1 base from V and 6 bases from J, leaving 11 bases between. Germline assignment: CDR1 MNHEY and CDR2 SVGAGI. This CDR3 is built from 14 residues. CDR3 protein: CASSYWQGGDTQYF. CDR3 DNA sequence: TGTGCCAGCAGTTACTGGCAGGGGGGCGATACGCAGTATTTT.

The table lists this clone with many counts. The chain has TRBV29-1 and TRBJ2-5; 16 bases agree with TRBD2. The germline gives CDR1 SQVTM, CDR2 ANQGSEA. The CDR3 loop spans 15 amino acids. Trimming cost V 6 bases and J 3 bases; bases outside gene matches: 4. CDR3 loop: CSVGGTSGREETQYF. The DNA for the CDR3 is TGCAGCGTAGGCGGGACTAGCGGGAGGGAAGAGACCCAGTACTTC.

This clone came up a few times. The rearrangement joins TRBV28 to TRBJ2-7, with D possibly TRBD1 on 6 matching bases. CDR3 length: 15 residues. Germline-derived CDR1 and CDR2 are MDHEN and SYDVKM. V was clipped by 5 bases and J by 5 bases, with 19 bases between them. Here the CDR3 reads CASSRTLGAIHEQYF. The CDR3 coding sequence is TGTGCCAGCAGTCGAACTCTGGGGGCGATCCACGAGCAGTACTTC.

For this clone: Mismatch with germline at one junction end may stem from a read error. The V call is TRBV28, the J call TRBJ2-5; D may be TRBD1 or TRBD2 (5 bases each). The CDR3 extends over 16 amino acids. CDR1 is MDHEN and CDR2 is SYDVKM in the germline V gene. The CDR3 loop reads CASSLTRGLTNQPQDF. CDR3 in DNA: TGTGCCAGCAGTTTAACTAGAGGACTCACTAACCAACCACAGGACTTC.

The chain combines TRBV7-9 with TRBJ2-5; TRBD2 might be the D (5 bases). There are 14 residues in the CDR3. Deletions cut 2 bases from V and 1 base from J, with 8 bases between. Germline values: CDR1 SEHNR, CDR2 FQNEAQ (reference sequence). CDR3: CASSLSGSQETQYF. The CDR3 region has the DNA TGTGCCAGCAGCTTATCGGGATCCCAAGAGACCCAGTACTTC. The whole variable domain, remainder taken from reference TRBV7-9 and TRBJ2-5, is DTGVSQNPRHKITKRGQNVTFRCDPISEHNRLYWYRQTLGQGPEFLTYFQNEAQLEKSRLLSDRFSAERPKGSFSTLEIQRTEQGDSAMYLCASSLSGSQETQYFGPGTRLLVL.

A single count supports this clone. For the CDR3, the DNA is TGTGCCAGCAGCCTAATACAGGGGGCAAAATACAATGAGCAGTTCTTC. It yields the protein CASSLIQGAKYNEQFF. V is TRBV7-8 and J is TRBJ2-1; 9 bases are a match to TRBD1. V trimming: 5 bases; J trimming: 4 bases; junction bases outside the gene matches: 9. CDR3 size: 16 residues. Germline V CDR1 and CDR2: SGHVS, FQNEAQ.

The rearrangement links TRBV30 to TRBJ1-1, with TRBD1 identical over 7 bases. V lost 2 bases to trimming and J lost 1 base; unmatched junction nucleotides: 4. There are 14 residues in the CDR3. Germline CDR1 and CDR2: GTSNPN and SVGIG (reference sequence). CDR3 in DNA: TGTGCCTGGAGTCAGGGGACAGAGAACACTGAAGCTTTCTTT. This translates into CAWSQGTENTEAFF.

This clone was counted a few times. The chain joins TRBV4-1 to TRBJ1-2; maybe TRBD1 (5 bases). V was clipped by 0 bases and J by 6 bases, with 8 bases between them. The CDR3 length is 13 residues. Germline CDR1 reads MGHRA; CDR2 reads YSYEKL. CDR3 DNA sequence: TGCGCCAGCAGCCAAGACAGGGCCGATGGCTACACCTTC. Translated: CASSQDRADGYTF.

V usage is TRBV28 and J usage is TRBJ1-5, with D possibly matching TRBD1 (6 bases). Per the germline V gene, CDR1 is MDHEN and CDR2 is SYDVKM. V lost 5 bases and J 2 bases, leaving 25 bases between the germline ends. The CDR3 has 19 amino acids. CDR3 loop: CASSPRVGGDSSGNQPQHF. The CDR3 region has the DNA TGTGCCAGCAGTCCCCGAGTGGGGGGCGACTCGTCGGGCAATCAGCCCCAGCATTTT.

The chain recombines TRBV28 with TRBJ2-1; possibly TRBD2 for D (6 bases). The CDR3 loop spans 16 amino acids. Looked up from germline, CDR1 is MDHEN and CDR2 is SYDVKM. Between the trimmed V and J ends, which lost 3 bases and 4 bases, there was a span of 16 bases. The CDR3 bases are TGTGCCAGCAGTTTTTCTGGCGGGACGAGGTACAATGAGCAGTTCTTC. Translating gives CASSFSGGTRYNEQFF.